This TCR beta chain was profiled in a study of radiation and T cells in renal cell carcinoma. Using immunoSEQ multiplex PCR, the repertoire was profiled, and TCRdb retains in-frame clones only, with some absent. The sample consists of some 120,000 clones, roughly four fifths of them appearing once. The CDR3 runs to 14 residues. In germline, CDR1 is LNHDA, CDR2 SQIVND (reference sequence). The V and J ends lost 4 bases and 0 bases respectively, with 7 bases between them. Time point described: blood 2 weeks post-SBRT. Specified treatment: 15 Gy SBRT to primary tumor, nephrectomy 4 weeks later. This renal cell carcinoma was of the clear cell type.

This sample comprised blood, obtained from a patient whose treatment included radiotherapy and nephrectomy. The chain uses TRBV19 and TRBJ1-5, with D unresolved. The receptor was isolated from a man in his fifties or sixties with renal cell carcinoma. In DNA form, the CDR3 reads TGTGCCAGTAGTAGGGGAAATAGCAATCAGCCCCAGCATTTT. Protein sequence: CASSRGNSNQPQHF. Combining the CDR3 with reference TRBV19 and TRBJ1-5 gives the whole variable domain DGGITQSPKYLFRKEGQNVTLSCEQNLNHDAMYWYRQDPGQGLRLIYYSQIVNDFQKGDIAEGYSVSREKKESFPLTVTSAQKNPTAFYLCASSRGNSNQPQHFGDGTRLSIL.